This T cell receptor beta chain came from a study of control samples from healthy donors and cancer patients. Generated by immunoSEQ multiplex PCR, the TCRdb table keeps only in-frame clones and is missing some. This table holds roughly 450,000 clones, around 90% found once. Deletions cut 1 base from V and 6 bases from J, with 10 bases between. The CDR3 has 14 residues. CDR1 and CDR2 from the germline V gene are LGHDT and YNNKEL (reference sequence). The sequenced material came from PBMCs. The chain recombines TRBV3-1 (or the pseudogene TRBV3-2) with TRBJ1-5; a weak D match, TRBD1 (5 bases). This clonotype originated in a man aged 35 to 55 with head and neck cancer. Here the CDR3 reads CASSQVYGAQPQHF. The CDR3 DNA is TGTGCCAGCAGCCAAGTGTATGGGGCTCAGCCCCAGCATTTT.